This T cell receptor beta chain is from a study of long-term antiretroviral therapy in people with HIV. Study-wide points: Comparison with controls showed narrower CDR3 length ranges in HIV repertoires.

Germline trimming cut 4 bases from V and 0 bases from J; bases unmatched to any gene: 4. CDR3 length: 15 amino acids. Germline V lookup: CDR1 MGHRA, CDR2 YSYEKL. For this clone: Its antigen is as yet unknown.

Runs used v3.0 of the immunoSEQ assay and were done at survey level. Each sample aimed for about 35,000-50,000 sequenced T-cell genomes. TCRdb keeps only in-frame clones here, not all; method: immunoSEQ multiplex PCR. This sample has more than 20,000 clones, with around 84% found just once. This material consisted of unsorted PBMCs, taken 4.4 years after starting antiretroviral therapy. The chain uses TRBV4-1 and TRBJ2-7, with 9 bases matching TRBD1. This receptor was identified in a man between 25 and 39 years old with HIV. CDR3 sequence reads: CASSPGTGSSYEQYF. The DNA for the CDR3 is TGCGCCAGCAGCCCAGGGACAGGGAGCTCCTACGAGCAGTACTTC.